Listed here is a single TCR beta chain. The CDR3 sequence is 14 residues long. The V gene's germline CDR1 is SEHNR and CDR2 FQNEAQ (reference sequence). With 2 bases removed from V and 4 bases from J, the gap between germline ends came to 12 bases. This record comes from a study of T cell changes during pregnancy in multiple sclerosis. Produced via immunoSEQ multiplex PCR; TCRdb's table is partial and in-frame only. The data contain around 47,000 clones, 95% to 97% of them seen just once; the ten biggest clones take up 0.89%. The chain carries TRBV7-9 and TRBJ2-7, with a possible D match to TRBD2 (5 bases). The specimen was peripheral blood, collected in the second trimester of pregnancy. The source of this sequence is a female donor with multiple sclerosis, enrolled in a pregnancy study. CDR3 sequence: CASSLIPGRYEQYF. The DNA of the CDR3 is TGTGCCAGCAGCTTAATCCCGGGAAGGTACGAGCAGTACTTC.